This T cell receptor beta chain was recovered during a study of blood T cell repertoires in COVID-19. V was clipped by 10 bases and J by 9 bases; unmatched bases: 12. From germline, CDR1 is LGHDT and CDR2 YNNKEL (reference sequence). This CDR3 contains 14 residues. Assay: immunoSEQ multiplex PCR; the TCRdb copy retains only in-frame clones and omits some. The sample lists around 77,000 clones, around 76% seen once, with around 30% in the top ten. Sequences were obtained from peripheral blood. The receptor comes from a woman of 80 years or more with active or convalescent COVID-19. V usage is TRBV3-1 (or the pseudogene TRBV3-2) and J usage is TRBJ2-1, with TRBD2 matching 10 bases. The DNA for the CDR3 is TGTGCCACACCGGGACTAGCGTATAGCGGTGAGCAGTTCTTC. Its translation: CATPGLAYSGEQFF.